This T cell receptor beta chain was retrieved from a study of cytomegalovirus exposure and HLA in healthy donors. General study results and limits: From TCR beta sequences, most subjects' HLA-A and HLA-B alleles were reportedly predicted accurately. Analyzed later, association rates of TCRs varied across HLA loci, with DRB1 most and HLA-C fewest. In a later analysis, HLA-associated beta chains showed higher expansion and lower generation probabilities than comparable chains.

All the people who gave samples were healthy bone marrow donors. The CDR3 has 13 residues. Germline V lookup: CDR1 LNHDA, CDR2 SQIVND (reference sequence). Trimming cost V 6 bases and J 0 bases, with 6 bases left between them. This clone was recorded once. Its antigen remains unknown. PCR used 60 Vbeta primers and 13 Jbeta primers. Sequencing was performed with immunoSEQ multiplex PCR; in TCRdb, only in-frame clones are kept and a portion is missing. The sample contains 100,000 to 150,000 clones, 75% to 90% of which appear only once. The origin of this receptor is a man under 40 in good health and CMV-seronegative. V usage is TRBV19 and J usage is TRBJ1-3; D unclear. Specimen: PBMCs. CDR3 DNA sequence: TGTGCCAGTAGCTCGAGCTCTGGAAACACCATATATTTT. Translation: CASSSSSGNTIYF.